This TCR beta chain derives from a study of CD8+ T cells in alopecia areata. Treatment: oral pan-JAK inhibitor, 5-10 mg twice daily. The sorting of PBMCs gave CD4+ and CD8+ T cells. It was cDNA, reverse transcribed from extracted RNA, that served as the sequencing template. Sequencing used immunoSEQ multiplex PCR; TCRdb keeps in-frame clones, though not all of them. The data contain under 200,000 clones, 60% of them seen just once; the ten biggest clones take up 13% to 15%. This clone was seen more than once but under ten times. Its specificity is not known. Whole-study findings and limits: The study found TCR sharing across patients less clear than in mice, possibly for HLA reasons. Researchers report lesional scalp, most notably alopecia totalis/universalis, outstripped normal scalp in clonality. Many of the expanded lesional clones endured in scalp and blood while on tofacitinib.

This specimen was CD4+ T cells sorted from blood, taken at week 24, from a patient treated with tofacitinib. This clonotype originated in a human donor with alopecia areata.

CDR3 amino acids: CAWSLTGTGAGTF. As DNA, the CDR3 is TGTGCCTGGAGTTTAACCGGGACAGGGGCCGGCACCTTC. The genes are TRBV30 and TRBJ1-2, with 10 bases that match TRBD1. This CDR3 is 13 amino acids long. The germline V gene has CDR1 GTSNPN and CDR2 SVGIG (reference sequence). V lost 2 bases to trimming and J lost 13 bases; unmatched junction nucleotides: 10.